The present T cell receptor beta chain was sequenced within a study of circulating tumor DNA in untreated peripheral T-cell lymphoma (dated by TCRdb to 2020 to 2023). Broad study findings and their caveats: Tumor-specific clonotypes were identified in roughly 75% of patients, from about nine tenths of baseline tissues and roughly 67% of baseline serum samples.

The library relied on the immunoSEQ multiplex PCR assay. TCRdb took over this immuneACCESS table, retaining in-frame rearrangements with V and J assigned. Such tables are incomplete; in checked studies, under half of the missing clones stem from an unresolved V gene, and the remainder is unexplained. Within this sample are thousands of clones, with around 76% of them counted one time only. The leading ten clones occupy 15% to 20% of the sample. The sample holds one count of this clone. Its recognized antigen is unknown. No much larger clonotype is one base removed from it; base qualities were not supplied. To identify tumor-specific TCR clonotypes, tumor tissue taken at baseline, before any treatment, was sequenced. The study used next-generation sequencing of T-cell receptor sequences to monitor peripheral T-cell lymphoma patients receiving frontline treatment on a trial. Sequenced sample: tumor tissue. This sequence originates from a human donor with peripheral T-cell lymphoma.

The CDR3 protein: CASSHETGGNTIYF. The DNA sequence follows: TGCGCCAGCAGCCATGAAACAGGGGGAAACACCATATATTTT. Here the chain combines TRBV4-1 and TRBJ1-3; TRBD1 is possibly the D segment (6 matching bases). V is cut by 3 bases and J by 4 bases, and the space between the germline ends is 10 bases. As encoded in the germline V gene, CDR1 is MGHRA while CDR2 is YSYEKL. There are 14 amino acids in the CDR3, from cysteine to phenylalanine inclusive. Here the CDR3 DNA is all that survives: 42 bases in frame from base 1.